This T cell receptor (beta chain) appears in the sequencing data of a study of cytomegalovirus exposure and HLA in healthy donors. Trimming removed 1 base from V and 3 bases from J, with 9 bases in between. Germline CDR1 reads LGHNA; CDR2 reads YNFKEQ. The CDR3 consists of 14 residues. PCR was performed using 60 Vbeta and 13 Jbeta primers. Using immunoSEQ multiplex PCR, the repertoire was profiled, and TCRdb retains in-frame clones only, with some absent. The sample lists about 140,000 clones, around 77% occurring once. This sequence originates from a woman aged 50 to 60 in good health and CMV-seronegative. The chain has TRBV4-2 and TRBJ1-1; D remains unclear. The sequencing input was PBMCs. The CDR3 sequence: CASSQAGTDTEAFF. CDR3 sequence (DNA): TGTGCCAGCAGCCAAGCCGGAACAGACACTGAAGCTTTCTTT.